In this sample, the clone carrying this T cell receptor beta chain turned up a few times. Its antigen is unidentified. This entry is derived from a study of beta chain features in type 1 diabetes. The overall study: There was similarity between patients and healthy donors in age, gender and cell yields. Study conclusions and caveats: Whether HLA type influences TCRB rearrangement remained unresolved here.

Every donor provided one heparinised blood draw, which averaged approximately 100 mL. Expressed TCRB transcripts were sequenced because the entire RNA isolate underwent reverse transcription. Clones were read by immunoSEQ multiplex PCR, and TCRdb kept only the in-frame ones, dropping some. This sample yields 350,000 to 450,000 clones, of which approximately 16% are seen a single time; approximately 0.02% belongs to the top ten. The sample comprised naive CD4+ T cells from blood. The receptor's source is a woman aged 18-30 years in good health.

CDR3 nucleotides: TGTGCCTGGGCAGGAGGACTTCGCACAGATACGCAGTATTTT. This sequence encodes CAWAGGLRTDTQYF. The chain uses TRBV30 and TRBJ2-3; TRBD2 might be the D (5 bases). The germline V gene encodes CDR1 GTSNPN and CDR2 SVGIG (reference sequence). CDR3 length: 14 residues. Trimming stripped 5 bases from V and 1 base from J, with 13 bases between.